The source of this T cell receptor beta chain is a study of metastatic and nonmetastatic thyroid tumors. About the research overall: Repertoire data that came from the blood and tumor or nodule tissue of malignant and benign thyroid patients were compared. Study observations and caveats: Within blood and tumor, benign nodules reportedly had significantly lower TCR beta diversity than malignant thyroid tumors did.

Every patient underwent thyroid surgery untreated. As originally analysed: Across clinicopathological groups, CDR3 differences served as the basis for building a distant-metastasis classifier for papillary thyroid cancer. Using MiXCR, TCRdb re-called clones from the PCR reads. The V and J calls, along with clone size, are taken from TCRdb and not from the paper's own processing. This sample has 80,000 to 85,000 clones, with 9.5% to 15% found just once. This clone occurred many times. Its antigen is not known. The receptor's source is a female donor with papillary thyroid cancer or a benign thyroid nodule (not recorded which). Some clones in this sample may be carry-over from other donors' samples. Sequences were obtained from tumor tissue.

The CDR3 DNA sequence: TGTGCCAGCAGCTTTTGGGACAGGGGAGGCACTGAAGCTTTCTTT. It specifies CASSFWDRGGTEAFF. J is TRBJ1-1 and V is TRBV11-3; the match to TRBD1 covers 10 bases. This CDR3 is 15 amino acids long. With 3 bases clipped from V and 4 bases from J, the junction kept 5 bases outside the gene matches. Germline CDR1 is SGHNT and CDR2 is YENEEA.